The present TCR beta chain was sequenced within a study of OX40 agonist ivuxolimab in advanced cancers. Looking at the study overall: Eligibility rules accepted prior anti-PD-1, anti-PD-L1 or anti-CTLA-4 therapy, and around 38% had some. Two cutaneous melanoma patients and one hepatocellular carcinoma patient, three in all, had partial responses. Broader study findings: Dose levels from 0.1 to 3.0 mg/kg saw CD4+ and CD8+ blood T cells expand clonally by week 6.

On this clone: The antigen remains unidentified.

This table comes from immunoSEQ multiplex PCR, and its TCRdb copy is limited to in-frame clones, with some not included. This sample yields about 33,000 clones, of which 80% to 85% are seen a single time; 22% belongs to the top ten. The clonotype was recovered from an adult with an advanced solid tumor such as melanoma, head and neck, liver or kidney cancer. The material was CD4+ or CD8+ T cells sorted from blood, obtained in a trial of the OX40 agonist ivuxolimab.

CDR3 DNA sequence: TGTGCCAGCAGCTCAACCCGACAGAATTCACCCCTCCACTTT. Translating it yields CASSSTRQNSPLHF. The chain employs TRBV7-9 and TRBJ1-6; D might be TRBD1 (5 bases). The CDR3 spans 14 residues. V gave up 4 bases and J gave up 7 bases, with 11 bases separating them. The germline CDR1 and CDR2 sequences are SEHNR and FQNEAQ (reference sequence).